This T cell receptor beta chain was recorded in a study of T-cell memory formation after mild COVID-19. This CDR3 is built from 17 residues. The germline V and J ends were trimmed by 1 base and 0 bases, with 13 bases remaining between them. Germline loops: CDR1 SGHTA, CDR2 FQGTGA. This clonotype was counted at least ten times. In TCRdb, the 5' RACE reads were re-called with MiXCR into one record per CDR3 protein. The sample shows roughly 280,000 distinct CDR3 sequences, under 8.5% of them seen only once. The V call is TRBV7-3, the J call TRBJ2-4; D is perhaps TRBD2 (6 bases). The sequence came from a man aged 18 to 30 who had mild COVID-19 (a few samples of this study predate the infection). Cell type and time point are not known. Sequenced sample: PBMCs or a T cell subset sorted from them (not recorded which). CDR3 in DNA: TGTGCCAGCAGCTTAATACGCGGGGACCTAGCCAAAAACATTCAGTACTTC. It translates to CASSLIRGDLAKNIQYF.